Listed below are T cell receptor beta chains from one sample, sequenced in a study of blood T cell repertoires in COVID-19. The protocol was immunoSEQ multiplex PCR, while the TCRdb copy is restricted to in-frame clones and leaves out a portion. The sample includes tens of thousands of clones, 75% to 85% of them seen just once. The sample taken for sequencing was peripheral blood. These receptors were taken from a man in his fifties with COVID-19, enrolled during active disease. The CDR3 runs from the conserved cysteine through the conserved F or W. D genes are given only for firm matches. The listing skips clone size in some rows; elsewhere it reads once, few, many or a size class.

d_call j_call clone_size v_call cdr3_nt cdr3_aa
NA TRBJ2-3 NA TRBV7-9 TGTGCCAGCAGCTTAAATCTAGCGATAGATACGCAGTATTTT CASSLNLAIDTQYF
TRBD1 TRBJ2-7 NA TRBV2 TGTGCCAGCAGGAAGGAGACAGGGGTATACGAGCAGTACTTC CASRKETGVYEQYF
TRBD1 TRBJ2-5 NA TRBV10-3 TGTGCCATCAGATCGGACAGGGCCCAAGAAGAGACCCAGTACTTC CAIRSDRAQEETQYF
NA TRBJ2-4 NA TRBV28 TGTGCCAGCAGTTTAACTGTGAGGAAAGGTGCCAAAAACATTCAGTACTTC CASSLTVRKGAKNIQYF
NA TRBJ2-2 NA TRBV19 TGTGCCAGTATCGACTGGAACACCGGGGAGCTGTTTTTT CASIDWNTGELFF
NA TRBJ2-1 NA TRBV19 TGTGCCAGTAGAGGAGAGGGAAAGAATTACAATGAGCAGTTCTTC CASRGEGKNYNEQFF
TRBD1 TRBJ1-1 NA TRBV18 TGTGCCAGCTCACCAGAAGGACAGGGTCTTGCTTTCTTT CASSPEGQGLAFF
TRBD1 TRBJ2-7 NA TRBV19 TGTGCCAGTAGTATTTCAGGGGGCGAGTACGAGCAGTACTTC CASSISGGEYEQYF
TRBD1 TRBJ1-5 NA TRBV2 TGTGCCAGCAGTCCAACAGGGGGCCAGCCCCAGCATTTT CASSPTGGQPQHF
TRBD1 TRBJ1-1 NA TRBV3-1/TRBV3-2 TGTGCCAGCAGCTCCGCCGGGACAGGGAACACTGAAGCTTTCTTT CASSSAGTGNTEAFF
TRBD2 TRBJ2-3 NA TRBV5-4 TGTGCCAGCAGCTCACCTCGGGGCGGGAGGGCCACTGATACGCAGTATTTT CASSSPRGGRATDTQYF
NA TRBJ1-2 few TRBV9 TGTGCCAGCAGCGTACAGGGATCCTATGGCTACACCTTC CASSVQGSYGYTF
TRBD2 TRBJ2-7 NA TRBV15 TGTGCCACCAGCAGAGATTATCGCGCGGGAGTAGGTTACGAGCAGTACTTC CATSRDYRAGVGYEQYF
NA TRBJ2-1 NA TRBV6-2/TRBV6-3 TGTGCCAGCAGTTCCCGGCCGGGAGTTACAGTCAATGAGCAGTTCTTC CASSSRPGVTVNEQFF
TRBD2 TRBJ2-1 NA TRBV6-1 TGTGCCAGCAGTGAACTAGCGGGAGGCCCTAATGAGCAGTTCTTC CASSELAGGPNEQFF
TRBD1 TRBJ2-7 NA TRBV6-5 TGTGCCAGCAGTTACTCTTCCGGGACAGTTGATAATAAGCAGTACTTC CASSYSSGTVDNKQYF
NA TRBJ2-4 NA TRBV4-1 TGCGCCAGCAGCCAAAGATTTTTCCAGGGGACCTCCAAAAACATTCAGTACTTC CASSQRFFQGTSKNIQYF
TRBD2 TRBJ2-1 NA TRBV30 TGTGCCTGGAGTCTAGCGGGAAACAATGAGCAGTTCTTC CAWSLAGNNEQFF
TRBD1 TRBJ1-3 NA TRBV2 TGTGCCAGCAGCCCGGACAGGCTCCGAGGAAACACCATATATTTT CASSPDRLRGNTIYF
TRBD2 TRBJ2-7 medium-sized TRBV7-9 TGTGCCAGCAGGGCTGACGGGGGGGATAGCTACGAGCAGTACTTC CASRADGGDSYEQYF
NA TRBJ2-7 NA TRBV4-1 TGCGCCAGCAGCCAAATCCAGGAGGCAGTTACCCACTACGAGCAGTACTTC CASSQIQEAVTHYEQYF
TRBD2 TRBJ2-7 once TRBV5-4 TGTGCCAGCAGCCCCACTAGCGGGAGTTCCTACGAGCAGTACTTC CASSPTSGSSYEQYF
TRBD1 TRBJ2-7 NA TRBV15 TGTGCCACCAGCAGCGGGACAGGGCACTACGAGCAGTACTTC CATSSGTGHYEQYF
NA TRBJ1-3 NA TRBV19 TGTGCCAGTAGTCGGGGATTCGGAAACACCATATATTTT CASSRGFGNTIYF
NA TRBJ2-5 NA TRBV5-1 TGCGCCAGCAGCTTGGATCCCTCTCCGGCCCAGTACTTC CASSLDPSPAQYF
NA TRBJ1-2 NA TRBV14 TGTGCCAGCAGCTCAGGAGGACTCTCCTACACCTTC CASSSGGLSYTF
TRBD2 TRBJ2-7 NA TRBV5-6 TGTGCCAGCAGCTCCATTAGCGGGACGAAGCAGTACTTC CASSSISGTKQYF
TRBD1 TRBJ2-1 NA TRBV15 TGTGCCACCAGCAGGGAACAGGGGGCACGGGAGCAGTTCTTC CATSREQGAREQFF
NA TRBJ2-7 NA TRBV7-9 TGTGCCAGCAGCCCGCAGGGGCCCTACGAGCAGTACTTC CASSPQGPYEQYF
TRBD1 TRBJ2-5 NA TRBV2 TGTGCCAGCAGTTCGGACAGGCAAGAGACCCAGTACTTC CASSSDRQETQYF
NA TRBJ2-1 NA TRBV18 TGTGCCAGCTCACCCAACTTGCCCCCCAATGAGCAGTTCTTC CASSPNLPPNEQFF
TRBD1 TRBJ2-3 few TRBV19 TGTGCCAGTAGACGGGGACAGTACACAGATACGCAGTATTTT CASRRGQYTDTQYF
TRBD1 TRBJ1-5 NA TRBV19 TGTGCCAGTTCTTCCCGACAGGGGGCCGGTCAGCCCCAGCATTTT CASSSRQGAGQPQHF
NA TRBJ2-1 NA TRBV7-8 TGTGCCACCGACCGGTTCGGAGCGAATGAGCAGTTCTTC CATDRFGANEQFF
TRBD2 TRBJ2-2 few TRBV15 TGTGCCACCAGCGTGACTAGCGCGAACACCGGGGAGCTGTTTTTT CATSVTSANTGELFF
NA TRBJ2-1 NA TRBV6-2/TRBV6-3 TGTGCCAGCAGTTATGGCGGGACCTACAATGAGCAGTTCTTC CASSYGGTYNEQFF